Following are 24 T cell receptor beta chains from one sample sequenced in a study of T cell changes during pregnancy in multiple sclerosis. The assay was immunoSEQ multiplex PCR, and TCRdb's table has in-frame clones only and misses some. The sample lists 45,000 to 60,000 clones, more than 90% seen once, with approximately 3% in the top ten. The starting material was CD8+ T cells from peripheral blood mononuclear cells, obtained before pregnancy. These receptors came from a female donor with multiple sclerosis, enrolled in a pregnancy study.

This chain connects TRBV7-6 to TRBJ2-1; 13 positions agree with TRBD2. Germline CDR1 and CDR2: SGHVS and FNYEAQ. J lost 0 bases, V lost 3 bases, and 11 bases had no gene match. The CDR3 is made up of 20 amino acids. The CDR3 region is CASSFYTRLAGGHSYNEQFF. The CDR3 nucleotides read TGTGCCAGCAGCTTTTACACAAGACTAGCGGGGGGCCACTCCTACAATGAGCAGTTCTTC.

This chain links TRBV5-1 with TRBJ2-3; TRBD1 aligns across 10 bases. The CDR3 spans 18 residues. Unmatched junction bases numbered 16, after V lost 6 bases and J lost 3 bases. The germline V gene encodes CDR1 SGHRS and CDR2 YFSETQ. The CDR3 protein is CASTPRSRDRGFTDTQYF. The CDR3 DNA reads TGCGCCAGCACACCCAGGTCCCGGGACAGGGGTTTTACAGATACGCAGTATTTT.

The chain joins TRBV13 to TRBJ1-1; D is undetermined. The CDR3 has 14 amino acids. The V gene lost 3 bases and the J gene lost 4 bases, with 12 bases spanning the gap. Germline V gene lookup returns CDR1 PRHDT and CDR2 FYEKMQ (reference sequence). CDR3 coding DNA: TGTGCCAGCAGCTTCCCAACCGGGAGCACTGAAGCTTTCTTT. As protein: CASSFPTGSTEAFF.

The chain links TRBV9 to TRBJ2-5; D is perhaps TRBD2 (5 bases). The germline CDR1 and CDR2 sequences are SGDLS and YYNGEE. Trimming took off 7 bases at V and 5 bases at J, with 15 bases between the two ends. CDR3 length: 13 residues. Written as DNA, the CDR3 is TGTGCCAGCTCCCGGGCCCGGGGTGAGACCCAGTACTTC. This codes for CASSRARGETQYF.

In its sample, this clone was seen once. This chain connects TRBV19 to TRBJ2-7; TRBD2 is a possible D gene (6 bases). Germline V gene sequence: CDR1 LNHDA, CDR2 SQIVND (reference sequence). V lost 5 bases, J lost 1 base, and 15 bases lay in between. The CDR3 length is 15 residues. The CDR3, as DNA: TGTGCCAGTAGTGCCGGGGGTTCATGGTCCTACGAGCAGTACTTC. Its translation: CASSAGGSWSYEQYF.

The chain combines TRBV15 with TRBJ1-1, with D unclear. Germline loops: CDR1 LNHNV, CDR2 YYDKDF (reference sequence). There are 15 residues in the CDR3. Trimming pared 2 bases from V and 0 bases from J, leaving 10 bases between. The CDR3 sequence: CATSRRSLMNTEAFF. Here the CDR3 DNA reads TGTGCCACCAGCAGAAGGAGCCTGATGAACACTGAAGCTTTCTTT. The full variable domain, with the rest looked up from reference TRBV15 and TRBJ1-1, is DAMVIQNPRYQVTQFGKPVTLSCSQTLNHNVMYWYQQKSSQAPKLLFHYYDKDFNNEADTPDNFQSRRPNTSFCFLDIRSPGLGDTAMYLCATSRRSLMNTEAFFGQGTRLTVV.

The chain combines TRBV6-4 with TRBJ2-1, with 8 bases fitting TRBD1. The ends lost 1 base at V and 0 bases at J; junction bases unmatched: 2. The germline V gene encodes CDR1 MRHNA and CDR2 SNTAGT. The CDR3 covers 16 residues. CDR3 sequence reads: CASSDLTGASYNEQFF. The CDR3 bases are TGTGCCAGCAGTGACTTGACAGGGGCCTCCTACAATGAGCAGTTCTTC.

The chain carries TRBV5-1 and TRBJ2-7; TRBD1 might be the D (5 bases). The CDR3 has 12 amino acids. Trimming stripped 0 bases from V and 4 bases from J, with 5 bases between. Looked up from germline, CDR1 is SGHRS and CDR2 is YFSETQ. The CDR3 sequence is CASSLEGYEQYF. CDR3 nucleotide sequence: TGCGCCAGCAGCTTGGAGGGGTACGAGCAGTACTTC. The whole variable domain, filled in from reference TRBV5-1 and TRBJ2-7, reads KAGVTQTPRYLIKTRGQQVTLSCSPISGHRSVSWYQQTPGQGLQFLFEYFSETQRNKGNFPGRFSGRQFSNSRSEMNVSTLELGDSALYLCASSLEGYEQYFGPGTRLTVT.

V usage is TRBV2 and J usage is TRBJ2-5, with TRBD2 matching 14 bases. This CDR3 contains 15 residues. In germline, CDR1 is SNHLY, CDR2 FYNNEI. The ends lost 4 bases at V and 3 bases at J; junction bases unmatched: 1. The CDR3 sequence: CASSGGLAGEETQYF. Written as DNA, the CDR3 is TGTGCCAGCAGTGGGGGACTAGCGGGGGAAGAGACCCAGTACTTC.

This rearrangement joins TRBV9 to TRBJ2-3; 8 positions match TRBD2. Germline V CDR1 and CDR2: SGDLS, YYNGEE. There are 15 residues in the CDR3. With 2 bases clipped from V and 4 bases from J, the junction kept 6 bases outside the gene matches. CDR3 sequence reads: CASSVSGGAPDTQYF. DNA for the CDR3: TGTGCCAGCAGCGTCTCCGGGGGGGCCCCAGATACGCAGTATTTT.

In its sample, this clone was seen once. The rearrangement links TRBV19 to TRBJ1-5; the D gene is possibly TRBD1 (5 bases). In germline, CDR1 is LNHDA, CDR2 SQIVND (reference sequence). V shed 5 bases and J shed 3 bases, with 11 bases lying between them. This CDR3 is built from 14 residues. In DNA form, the CDR3 reads TGTGCCAGTAGTTATGACAGAGACAATCAGCCCCAGCATTTT. This gives the protein CASSYDRDNQPQHF.

This chain links TRBV7-6 with TRBJ2-7; 13 bases match TRBD2. The CDR3 extends over 15 amino acids. Germline lookup yields CDR1 SGHVS and CDR2 FNYEAQ. V lost 4 bases and J lost 3; bases outside the gene matches: 3. CDR3 sequence: CASSSGLAGDYEQYF. CDR3 DNA sequence: TGTGCCAGCAGCTCCGGACTAGCGGGGGACTACGAGCAGTACTTC.

The V gene is TRBV6-5, the J gene TRBJ2-7; D not resolved. From germline, CDR1 is MNHEY and CDR2 SVGAGI. V was shortened by 0 bases and J by 7 bases, with 7 bases between the two germline ends. The CDR3 runs to 12 residues. The CDR3 protein is CASSYSFGEQYF. Written as DNA, the CDR3 is TGTGCCAGCAGTTACTCTTTCGGGGAGCAGTACTTC.

This chain connects TRBV27 to TRBJ2-2; TRBD2 is a possible D gene (5 bases). This CDR3 region has 14 residues. Germline values: CDR1 MNHEY, CDR2 SMNVEV (reference sequence). V gave up 7 bases and J gave up 5 bases, with 14 bases separating them. The CDR3: CASNTGGSTGELFF. The CDR3 DNA reads as TGTGCCAGCAACACCGGAGGTTCGACCGGGGAGCTGTTTTTT.

The chain is built from TRBV6-5 and TRBJ1-2; TRBD1 matches 8 bases. The V and J ends lost 5 bases and 6 bases, in that order; junction bases with no gene match: 5. CDR3 length equals 13 residues. Germline lookup yields CDR1 MNHEY and CDR2 SVGAGI. The CDR3 reads CASSHRGIDGYTF. In DNA, the CDR3 is TGTGCCAGCAGTCACAGGGGGATCGATGGCTACACCTTC.

The genes are TRBV4-1 and TRBJ2-5, with D perhaps TRBD1 (6 bases). V lost 0 bases, J lost 0 bases, and 11 bases lay in between. The V gene's germline CDR1 is MGHRA and CDR2 YSYEKL. The CDR3 consists of 16 residues. CDR3 nucleotides: TGCGCCAGCAGCCAAGACCCTACAGGGTACCAAGAGACCCAGTACTTC. Translating gives CASSQDPTGYQETQYF.

CDR3 in DNA: TGTGCCAGCAGCTTAGTAGGGGGGGACACCGGGGAGCTGTTTTTT. Its protein product is CASSLVGGDTGELFF. J is TRBJ2-2 and V is TRBV7-6; a possible D gene is TRBD2 (7 bases). The germline V gene encodes CDR1 SGHVS and CDR2 FNYEAQ. V was shortened by 1 base and J by 3 bases, with 9 bases between the two germline ends. The CDR3 has 15 amino acids. Based on the CDR3 plus reference TRBV7-6 and TRBJ2-2, the full variable domain is GAGVSQSPRYKVTKRGQDVALRCDPISGHVSLYWYRQALGQGPEFLTYFNYEAQQDKSGLPNDRFSAERPEGSISTLTIQRTEQRDSAMYRCASSLVGGDTGELFFGEGSRLTVL.

This sequence joins TRBV7-9 and TRBJ2-1, with 9 bases matching TRBD2. The trim removed 5 bases at V and 9 bases at J, leaving 2 bases unmatched. CDR1 SEHNR and CDR2 FQNEAQ come from the germline V gene (reference sequence). The CDR3 runs to 12 residues. The CDR3 here is CASSLSGGEQFF. CDR3 coding DNA: TGTGCCAGCAGCCTTAGCGGGGGTGAGCAGTTCTTC.

For the CDR3, the DNA is TGTGCCACCTTCGGGGGAAACGAGCAGTACTTC. Protein sequence: CATFGGNEQYF. The rearrangement links TRBV11-2 to TRBJ2-7; weak D call: TRBD2 (6 bases). V was pared by 10 bases and J by 5 bases, with 12 bases between. CDR1 and CDR2 from the germline V gene are SGHAT and FQNNGV. The CDR3 loop spans 11 amino acids.

The J gene is TRBJ1-2, the V gene TRBV9; tentative D call: TRBD1 (5 bases). The CDR3 loop spans 16 amino acids. The ends were cut back, 6 bases at V and 6 bases at J, with 24 bases in the middle. CDR1 is SGDLS and CDR2 is YYNGEE in the germline V gene. CDR3 sequence: CASKDRHDSEVDGYTF. The CDR3 nucleotides read TGTGCCAGCAAAGATAGACACGACAGCGAAGTCGATGGCTACACCTTC.

This chain joins TRBV7-3 and TRBJ1-1; D is ambiguous. Trimming pared 1 base from V and 2 bases from J, leaving 5 bases between. Germline assignment: CDR1 SGHTA and CDR2 FQGTGA. The CDR3 extends over 13 amino acids. This chain's CDR3 is CASSLISNTEAFF. CDR3 DNA: TGTGCCAGCAGCTTAATCAGTAACACTGAAGCTTTCTTT.

This clone was recorded a few times. The rearrangement links TRBV7-2 to TRBJ1-6; tentative D call: TRBD1 (5 bases). There are 16 residues in the CDR3. Germline-derived CDR1 and CDR2 are SGHTA and FQGNSA. Trimming shortened V by 3 bases and J by 0 bases, and 9 bases separated the two germline ends. Here the CDR3 reads CASSFTTASYNSPLHF. The CDR3 DNA sequence: TGTGCCAGCAGCTTTACGACAGCCTCCTATAATTCACCCCTCCACTTT. The full variable domain, with the rest looked up from reference TRBV7-2 and TRBJ1-6, is GAGVSQSPSNKVTEKGKDVELRCDPISGHTALYWYRQSLGQGLEFLIYFQGNSAPDKSGLPSDRFSAERTGGSVSTLTIQRTQQEDSAVYLCASSFTTASYNSPLHFGNGTRLTVT.

The V gene is TRBV19, the J gene TRBJ2-7, with D perhaps matching TRBD1 (5 bases). CDR1 LNHDA and CDR2 SQIVND come from the germline V gene (reference sequence). Trimming pared 9 bases from V and 2 bases from J, leaving 17 bases between. There are 14 residues in the CDR3. The CDR3 spells CASTPPGSPYEQYF. CDR3 bases: TGTGCCAGCACCCCGCCAGGGTCGCCCTACGAGCAGTACTTC.

The chain couples TRBV29-1 to TRBJ1-3; no reliable D call. Trimming left V 4 bases short and J 1 base short, with 11 bases between. Looked up from germline, CDR1 is SQVTM and CDR2 is ANQGSEA. This CDR3 has 14 residues. The CDR3, as DNA: TGCAGCGTTGTCGGAGGGATTTCTGGAAACACCATATATTTT. This gives the protein CSVVGGISGNTIYF. Variable domain in full (rest from reference TRBV29-1 and TRBJ1-3): SAVISQKPSRDICQRGTSLTIQCQVDSQVTMMFWYRQQPGQSLTLIATANQGSEATYESGFVIDKFPISRPNLTFSTLTVSNMSPEDSSIYLCSVVGGISGNTIYFGEGSWLTVV.